Detailed here is one TCR beta chain. Its antigen is not known. CDR1 is ENHRY and CDR2 is SYGVKD in the germline V gene. J was trimmed by 8 bases and V by 5 bases; bases with no gene match: 7. This CDR3 is built from 14 residues. The data belong to a study of vaccination effects on CD4 cells after COVID-19. With the ViraFEST assay, the study expanded antigen-specific CD4+ T cells using viral peptide pools, then sequenced them. The culture ran for nine to ten days, and then CD4+ T cells were isolated. Vaccinated participants had no history of SARS-CoV-2 infection and tested negative for nucleocapsid antibodies. They grew over 1.5 million PBMC in each well, adding 10 IU/ml IL-2 and 7.5 to 10 ug/ml peptides. Using immunoSEQ multiplex PCR, the repertoire was profiled, and TCRdb retains in-frame clones only, with some absent. Among about 73,000 clones listed, approximately 75% were seen once.

This sample comprised CD4+ T cells from PBMCs cultured with HCoV-NL63 spike peptides, obtained before COVID-19 vaccination. This TCR came from a human donor who received a COVID-19 vaccine. This chain connects TRBV10-3 to TRBJ2-1; TRBD1 matches 9 bases. This CDR3 reads CAISPQGQGYEQFF. The CDR3 nucleotides read TGTGCCATCAGTCCCCAGGGACAGGGCTATGAGCAGTTCTTC.